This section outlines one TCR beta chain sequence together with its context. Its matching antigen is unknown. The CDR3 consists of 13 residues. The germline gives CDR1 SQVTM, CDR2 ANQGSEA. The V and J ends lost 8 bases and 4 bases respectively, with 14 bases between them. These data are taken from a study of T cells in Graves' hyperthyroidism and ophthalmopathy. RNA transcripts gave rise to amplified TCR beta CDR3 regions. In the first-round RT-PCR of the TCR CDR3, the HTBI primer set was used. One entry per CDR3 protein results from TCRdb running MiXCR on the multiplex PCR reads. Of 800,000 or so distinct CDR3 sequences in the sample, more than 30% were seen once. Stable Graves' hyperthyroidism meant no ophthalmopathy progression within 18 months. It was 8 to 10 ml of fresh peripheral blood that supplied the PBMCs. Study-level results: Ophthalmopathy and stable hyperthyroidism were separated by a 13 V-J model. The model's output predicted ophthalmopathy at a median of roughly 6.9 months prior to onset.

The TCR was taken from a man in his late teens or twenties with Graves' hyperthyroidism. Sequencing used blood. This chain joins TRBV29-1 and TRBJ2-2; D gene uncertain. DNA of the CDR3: TGCAGCTTAGGAGACGTAGGCACCGGGGAGCTGTTTTTT. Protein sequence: CSLGDVGTGELFF.